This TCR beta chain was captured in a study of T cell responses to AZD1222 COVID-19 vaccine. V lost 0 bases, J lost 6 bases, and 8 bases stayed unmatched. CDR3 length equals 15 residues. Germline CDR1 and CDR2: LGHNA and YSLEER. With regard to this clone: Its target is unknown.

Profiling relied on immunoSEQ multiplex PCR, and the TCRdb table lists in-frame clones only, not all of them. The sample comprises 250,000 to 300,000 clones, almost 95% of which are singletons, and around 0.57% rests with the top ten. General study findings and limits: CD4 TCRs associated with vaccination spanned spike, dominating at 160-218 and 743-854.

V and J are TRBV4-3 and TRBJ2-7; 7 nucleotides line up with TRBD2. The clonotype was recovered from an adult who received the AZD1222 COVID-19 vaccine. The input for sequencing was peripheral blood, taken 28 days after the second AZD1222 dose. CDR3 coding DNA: TGCGCCAGCAGCCAAGATCTAGCGGACTCCGGCGAGCAGTACTTC. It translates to CASSQDLADSGEQYF.